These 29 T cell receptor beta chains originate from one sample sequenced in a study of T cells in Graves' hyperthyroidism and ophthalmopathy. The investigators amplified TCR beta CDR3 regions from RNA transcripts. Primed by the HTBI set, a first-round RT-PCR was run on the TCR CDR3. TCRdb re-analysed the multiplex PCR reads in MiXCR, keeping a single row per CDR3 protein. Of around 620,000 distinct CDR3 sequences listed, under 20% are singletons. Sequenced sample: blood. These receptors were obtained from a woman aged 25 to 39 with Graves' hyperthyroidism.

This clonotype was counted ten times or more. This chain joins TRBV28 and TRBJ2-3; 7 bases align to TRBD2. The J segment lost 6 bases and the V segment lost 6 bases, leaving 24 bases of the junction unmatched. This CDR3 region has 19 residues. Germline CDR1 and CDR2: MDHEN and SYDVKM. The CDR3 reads CASSSDPRVSSGPSDTQYF. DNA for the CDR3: TGTGCCAGCAGCTCAGACCCTAGGGTTTCTAGCGGCCCATCGGATACGCAGTATTTT.

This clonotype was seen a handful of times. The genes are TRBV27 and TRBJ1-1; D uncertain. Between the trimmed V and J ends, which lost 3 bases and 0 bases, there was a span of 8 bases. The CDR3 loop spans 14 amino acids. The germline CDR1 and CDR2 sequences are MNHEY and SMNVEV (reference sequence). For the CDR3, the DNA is TGTGCCAGCAGTTTCCGTTGGATGAACACTGAAGCTTTCTTT. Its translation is CASSFRWMNTEAFF.

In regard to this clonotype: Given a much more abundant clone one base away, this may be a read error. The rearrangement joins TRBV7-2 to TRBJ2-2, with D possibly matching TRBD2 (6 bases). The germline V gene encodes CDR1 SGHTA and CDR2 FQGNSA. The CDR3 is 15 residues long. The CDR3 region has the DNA TGTGCCAGCAGCTTAGGTGGAGGGGCGGCCGGGGAGCCGTTTTTT. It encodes CASSLGGGAAGEPFF.

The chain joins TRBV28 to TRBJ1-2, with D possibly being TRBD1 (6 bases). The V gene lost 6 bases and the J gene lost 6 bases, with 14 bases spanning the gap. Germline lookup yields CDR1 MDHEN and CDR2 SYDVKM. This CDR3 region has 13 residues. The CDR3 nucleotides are TGTGCCAGCAGACGCACAGGGTCGAATGGCTACACCTTC. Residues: CASRRTGSNGYTF.

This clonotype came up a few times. Here the CDR3 DNA reads TGCAGTGCCACCTATTTGAGACCCATGGGTTTGGCGCCCCAGCATTTT. It encodes CSATYLRPMGLAPQHF. The V call is TRBV20-1, the J call TRBJ1-5; D remains ambiguous. V was cut by 6 bases and J by 9 bases, with 27 bases left in between. The CDR3 is made up of 16 amino acids. CDR1 and CDR2 from the germline V gene are DFQATT and SNEGSKA (reference sequence).

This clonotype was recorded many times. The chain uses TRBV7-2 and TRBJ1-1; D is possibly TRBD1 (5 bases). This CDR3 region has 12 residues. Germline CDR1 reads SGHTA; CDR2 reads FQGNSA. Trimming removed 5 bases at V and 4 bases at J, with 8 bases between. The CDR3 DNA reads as TGTGCCAGCAGCGCCGACAGCACTGAAGCTTTCTTT. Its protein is CASSADSTEAFF.

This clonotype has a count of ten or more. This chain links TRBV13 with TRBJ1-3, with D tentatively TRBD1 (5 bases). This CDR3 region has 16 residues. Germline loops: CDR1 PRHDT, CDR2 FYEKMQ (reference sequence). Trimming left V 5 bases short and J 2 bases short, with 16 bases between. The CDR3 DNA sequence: TGTGCCAGCAGCCCCGCATGGGGCAACCCTGGAAACACCATATATTTT. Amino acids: CASSPAWGNPGNTIYF.

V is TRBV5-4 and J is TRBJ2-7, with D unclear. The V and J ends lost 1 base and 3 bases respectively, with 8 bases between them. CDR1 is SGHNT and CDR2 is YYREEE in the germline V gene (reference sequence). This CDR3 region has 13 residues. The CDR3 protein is CASSLIGFYEQYF. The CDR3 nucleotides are TGTGCCAGCAGCTTGATAGGGTTCTACGAGCAGTACTTC.

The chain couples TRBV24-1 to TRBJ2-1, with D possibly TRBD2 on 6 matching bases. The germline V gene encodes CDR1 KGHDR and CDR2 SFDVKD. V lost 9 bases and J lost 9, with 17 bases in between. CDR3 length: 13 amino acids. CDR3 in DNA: TGTGCCACCTCACTCTCAGGGAGGAGTGAGCAGTTCTTC. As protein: CATSLSGRSEQFF.

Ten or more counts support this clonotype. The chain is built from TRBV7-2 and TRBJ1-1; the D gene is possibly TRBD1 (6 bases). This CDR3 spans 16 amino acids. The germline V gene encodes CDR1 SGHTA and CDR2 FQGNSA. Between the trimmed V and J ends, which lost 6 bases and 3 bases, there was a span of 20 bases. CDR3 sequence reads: CASSYNTGFLDTEAFF. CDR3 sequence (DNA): TGTGCCAGCAGTTACAATACAGGGTTCTTAGACACTGAAGCTTTCTTT.

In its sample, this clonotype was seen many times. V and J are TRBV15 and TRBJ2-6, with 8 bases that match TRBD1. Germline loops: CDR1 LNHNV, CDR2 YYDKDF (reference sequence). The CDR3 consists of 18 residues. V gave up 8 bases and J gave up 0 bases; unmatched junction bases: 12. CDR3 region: CATGRTGMAISGANVLTF. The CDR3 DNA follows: TGTGCCACCGGACGGACAGGGATGGCCATCTCTGGGGCCAACGTCCTGACTTTC.

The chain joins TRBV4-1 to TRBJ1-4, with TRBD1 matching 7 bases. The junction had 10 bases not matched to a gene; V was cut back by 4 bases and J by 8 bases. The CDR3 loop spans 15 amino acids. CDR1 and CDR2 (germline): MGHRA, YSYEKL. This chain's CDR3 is CASSLRVRGREKLFF. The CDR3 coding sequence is TGCGCCAGCAGCCTAAGGGTGAGGGGGCGGGAAAAACTGTTTTTT.

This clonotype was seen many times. The CDR3, as DNA: TGTGCCAGCAGTGTCGGGACTATCCTTGAGCAGTTCTTC. Amino acids: CASSVGTILEQFF. This chain connects TRBV28 to TRBJ2-1, with 7 bases that match TRBD2. Germline V CDR1 and CDR2: MDHEN, SYDVKM. The CDR3 is 13 amino acids. J lost 9 bases, V lost 5 bases, and 7 bases had no gene match.

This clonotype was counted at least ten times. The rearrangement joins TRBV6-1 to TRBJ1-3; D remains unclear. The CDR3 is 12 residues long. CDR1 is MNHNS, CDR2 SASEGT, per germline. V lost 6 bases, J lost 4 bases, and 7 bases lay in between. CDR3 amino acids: CASSREGNTIYF. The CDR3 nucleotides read TGTGCCAGCAGCCGCGAGGGAAACACCATATATTTT.

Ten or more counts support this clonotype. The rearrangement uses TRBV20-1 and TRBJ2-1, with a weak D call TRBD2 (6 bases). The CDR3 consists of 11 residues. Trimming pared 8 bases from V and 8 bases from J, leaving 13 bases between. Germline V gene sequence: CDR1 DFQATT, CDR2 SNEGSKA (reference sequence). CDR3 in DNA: TGCAGTCCGGTTTGGGGGGATGAGCAGTTCTTC. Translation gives CSPVWGDEQFF.

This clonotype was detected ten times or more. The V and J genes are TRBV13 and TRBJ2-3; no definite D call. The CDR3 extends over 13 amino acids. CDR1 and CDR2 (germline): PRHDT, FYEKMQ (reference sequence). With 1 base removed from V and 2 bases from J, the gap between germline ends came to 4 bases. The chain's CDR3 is CASSLEVTDTQYF. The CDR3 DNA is TGTGCCAGCAGCTTAGAGGTCACAGATACGCAGTATTTT.

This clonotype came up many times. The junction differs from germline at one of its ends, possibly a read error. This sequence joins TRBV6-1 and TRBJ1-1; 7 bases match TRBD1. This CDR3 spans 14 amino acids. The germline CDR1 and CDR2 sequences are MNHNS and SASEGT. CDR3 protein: CASSEAGGNTEAFF. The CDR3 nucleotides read TGCGCCAGCAGTGAGGCAGGGGGTAACACTGAAGCTTTCTTT.

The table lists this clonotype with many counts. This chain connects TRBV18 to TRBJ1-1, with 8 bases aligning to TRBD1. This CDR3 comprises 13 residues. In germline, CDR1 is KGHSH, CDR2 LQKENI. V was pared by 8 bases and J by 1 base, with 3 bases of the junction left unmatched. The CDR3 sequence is CASTGTGNTEAFF. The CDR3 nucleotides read TGTGCCAGCACCGGGACAGGGAACACTGAAGCTTTCTTT.

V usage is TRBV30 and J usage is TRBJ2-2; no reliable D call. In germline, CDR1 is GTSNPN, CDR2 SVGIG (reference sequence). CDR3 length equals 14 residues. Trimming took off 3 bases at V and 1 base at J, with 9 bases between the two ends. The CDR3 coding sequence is TGTGCCTGGAGGGTTAGACAGAACACCGGGGAGCTGTTTTTT. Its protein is CAWRVRQNTGELFF.

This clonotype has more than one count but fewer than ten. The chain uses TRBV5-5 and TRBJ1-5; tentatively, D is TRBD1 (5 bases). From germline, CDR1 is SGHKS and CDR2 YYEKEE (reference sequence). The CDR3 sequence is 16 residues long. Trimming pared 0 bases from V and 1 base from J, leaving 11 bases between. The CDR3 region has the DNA TGTGCCAGCAGCTTGGAGCCAGGGTTGAGCAATCAGCCCCAGCATTTT. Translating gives CASSLEPGLSNQPQHF.

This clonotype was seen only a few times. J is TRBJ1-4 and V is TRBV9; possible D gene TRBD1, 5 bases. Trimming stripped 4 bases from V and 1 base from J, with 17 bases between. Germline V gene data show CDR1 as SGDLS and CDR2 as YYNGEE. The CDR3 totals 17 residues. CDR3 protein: CASSTRSGLETNEKLFF. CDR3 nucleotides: TGTGCCAGCAGCACCAGGTCGGGGCTAGAAACTAATGAAAAACTGTTTTTT.

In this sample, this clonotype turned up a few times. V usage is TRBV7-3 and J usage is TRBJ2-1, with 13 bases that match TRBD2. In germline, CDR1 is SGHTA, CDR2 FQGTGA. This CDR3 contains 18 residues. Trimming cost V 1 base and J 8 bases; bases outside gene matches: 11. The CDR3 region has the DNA TGTGCCAGCAGCTTAATGGGTACTAGCGGGAGGGTTTGGGATGAGCAGTTCTTC. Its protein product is CASSLMGTSGRVWDEQFF.

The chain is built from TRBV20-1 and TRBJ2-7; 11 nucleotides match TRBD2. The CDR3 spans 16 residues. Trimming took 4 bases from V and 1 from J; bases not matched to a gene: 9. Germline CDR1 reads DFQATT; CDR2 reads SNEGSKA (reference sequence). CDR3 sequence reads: CSANNTPSGRSYEQYF. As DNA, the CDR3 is TGCAGTGCTAACAACACCCCTAGCGGGAGGTCCTACGAGCAGTACTTC.

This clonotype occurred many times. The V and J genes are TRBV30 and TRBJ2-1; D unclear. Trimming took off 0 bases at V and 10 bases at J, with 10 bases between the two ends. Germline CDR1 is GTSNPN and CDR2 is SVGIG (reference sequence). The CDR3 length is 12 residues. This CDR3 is CAWSVALDEQFF. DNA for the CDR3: TGTGCCTGGAGTGTAGCGCTGGACGAGCAGTTCTTC.

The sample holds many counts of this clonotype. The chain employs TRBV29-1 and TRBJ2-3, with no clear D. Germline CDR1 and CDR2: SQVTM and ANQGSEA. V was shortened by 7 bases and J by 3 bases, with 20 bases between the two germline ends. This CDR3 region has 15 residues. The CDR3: CSGDISRESTDTQYF. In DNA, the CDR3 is TGCAGCGGCGACATTTCTAGAGAGTCGACAGATACGCAGTATTTT.

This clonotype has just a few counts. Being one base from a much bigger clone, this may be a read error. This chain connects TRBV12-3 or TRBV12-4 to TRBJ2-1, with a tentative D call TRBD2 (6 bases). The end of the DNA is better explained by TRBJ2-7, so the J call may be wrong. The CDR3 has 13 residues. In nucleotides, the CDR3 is TGTGCCAGCAGTCAAGCGGGCTACAATGAGCAGTACTTC. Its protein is CASSQAGYNEQYF.

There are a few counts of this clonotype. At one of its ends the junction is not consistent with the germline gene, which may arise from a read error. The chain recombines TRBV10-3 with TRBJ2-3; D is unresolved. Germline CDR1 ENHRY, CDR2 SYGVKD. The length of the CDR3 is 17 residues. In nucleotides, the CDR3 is TGTGCCATCAGTGAGTCGAATTCTCTGGGAAGCACAGATACGCAGTGTTTT. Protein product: CAISESNSLGSTDTQCF.

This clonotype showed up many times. The CDR3: CASSGGTSGTDNEQFF. For the CDR3, the DNA is TGTGCCAGCAGCGGGGGGACTAGCGGGACAGACAATGAGCAGTTCTTC. The chain joins TRBV13 to TRBJ2-1; 13 bases line up with TRBD2. Per germline, CDR1 PRHDT and CDR2 FYEKMQ (reference sequence). This CDR3 is 16 amino acids long. V was clipped by 5 bases and J by 5 bases; unmatched bases: 6.

CDR3 nucleotides: TGTGCCAGCAGCCTGAGTCCGGAAGATACGCAGTATTTT. It translates to CASSLSPEDTQYF. The chain couples TRBV9 to TRBJ2-3; D is undetermined. V was pared by 4 bases and J by 5 bases, with 11 bases between. The CDR3 is 13 amino acids. The germline V gene has CDR1 SGDLS and CDR2 YYNGEE.